This TCR beta chain is drawn from a study of T cell repertoires in cytomegalovirus infection. About the study: Recently described HLA-C-restricted plus well-studied HLA-B-restricted CMV epitopes were used. Matching HLA type, along with CMV infection, was indicated by public TCR beta signatures. Notes on the study in general: The cumulative frequency of public TCR beta families distinguished individuals who carried CMV together with the relevant HLA. Ex vivo, HLA-C-restricted CMV-specific TCR beta clonotypes prevailed over the rest of the response.

Of note for this clonotype: What it recognizes is unknown.

CDR1 is SGHTA and CDR2 is FQGNSA in the germline V gene. The trim removed 4 bases at V and 2 bases at J, leaving 9 bases unmatched. The CDR3 runs 16 residues. MiXCR was run by TCRdb on the reads, yielding one entry per CDR3 protein. The sample consists of about a million distinct CDR3 sequences, roughly 31% of them appearing once. The material sequenced was cultured CD8+ T cells from PBMCs, taken from culture after CMV antigen stimulation. This chain links TRBV7-2 with TRBJ2-5; 8 bases fit TRBD2. This sequence originates from a human donor in good health (CMV status not recorded). Some clones in this sample may be carry-over from other donors' samples. CDR3 sequence reads: CASSSRGSGAQETQYF. In DNA form, the CDR3 reads TGTGCCAGCAGCTCCCGGGGTAGCGGGGCGCAAGAGACCCAGTACTTC.